This T cell receptor (beta chain) was sequenced during a study of early T cells in non-severe SARS-CoV-2 infection. Study details: Chains were not paired, and sequencing was done on bulk RNA from unsorted whole blood.

This clonotype was observed many times. Antigen: not known. Study findings and constraints: CD4 and private specificities were missed by VDJdb matching, which favored anti-spike CD8 responses.

Each cDNA molecule carried a unique molecular identifier. Each CDR3 protein is one row after TCRdb ran MiXCR on the 5' RACE reads. The sample carries some 48,000 distinct CDR3 sequences, approximately 7.6% recorded once. V was clipped by 6 bases and J by 5 bases; unmatched bases: 11. This CDR3 region has 16 residues. Germline assignment: CDR1 SEHNR and CDR2 FQNEAQ (reference sequence). The clonotype was recovered from an adult who was a healthcare worker with PCR-confirmed SARS-CoV-2 infection or an uninfected control (not recorded which). This chain joins TRBV7-9 and TRBJ1-5; 9 bases agree with TRBD1. The specimen sequenced was whole blood. CDR3 nucleotide sequence: TGTGCCAGCAGTAGGACACAGGGGGCGAACTATCAGCCCCAGCATTTT. It codes for CASSRTQGANYQPQHF.